The clone carrying this T cell receptor (beta chain) has more than one count but fewer than ten. Via MiXCR, TCRdb re-called the 5' RACE reads, giving one row per CDR3 protein. The repertoire holds about 720,000 distinct CDR3 sequences, with around 8.3% as singletons. The CDR3 has 17 amino acids. The V and J ends lost 6 bases and 4 bases respectively, with 22 bases between them. This sample was included in a study of identical twins. This sample also appeared in a second study, on yellow fever vaccine responses in identical twins.

This clonotype was obtained from a woman younger than 35 in good health. Sequenced material: PBMCs. This chain links TRBV12-3 or TRBV12-4 with TRBJ2-1; tentative D call: TRBD2 (6 bases). The CDR3 region is CASSRDSPESKYNEQFF. CDR3 sequence (DNA): TGTGCCAGCAGCCGGGACTCACCAGAGTCGAAATACAATGAGCAGTTCTTC.